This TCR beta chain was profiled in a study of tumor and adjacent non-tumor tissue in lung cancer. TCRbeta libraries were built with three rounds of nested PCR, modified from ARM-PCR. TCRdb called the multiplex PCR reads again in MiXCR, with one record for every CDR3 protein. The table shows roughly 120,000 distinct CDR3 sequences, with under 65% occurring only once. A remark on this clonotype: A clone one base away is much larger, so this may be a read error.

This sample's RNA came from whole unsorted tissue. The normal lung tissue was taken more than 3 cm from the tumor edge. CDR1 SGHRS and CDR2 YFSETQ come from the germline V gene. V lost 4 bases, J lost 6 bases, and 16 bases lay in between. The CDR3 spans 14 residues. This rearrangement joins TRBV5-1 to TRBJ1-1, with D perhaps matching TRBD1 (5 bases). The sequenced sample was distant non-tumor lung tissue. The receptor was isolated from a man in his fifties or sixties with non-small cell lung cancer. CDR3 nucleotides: TGCGCCAGCAGCGCGGACGGGGGTGATGCTGAAGCTTTCTTT. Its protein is CASSADGGDAEAFF.